This TCR beta chain originates from a study of graft-versus-host responses after intestinal transplantation. For this clone: Its antigen is not known.

The table came from immunoSEQ multiplex PCR; TCRdb's copy has only in-frame clones and leaves some out. The sample yields some 130,000 clones, around 94% seen once. The CDR3 sequence is 12 residues long. CDR1 and CDR2 from the germline V gene are LGHNT and FRNRAP. V lost 0 bases and J lost 8, with 7 bases in between. The sample here was unstimulated CD4+ T cells sorted from spleen or lymph node cells, taken before intestinal transplant. This clonotype was sampled from a human donor who received an intestinal transplant. The genes are TRBV12-5 and TRBJ1-1; D gene uncertain. The CDR3 nucleotides read TGTGCTAGTGGTTTGGTATACAGCGAAGCTTTCTTT. Protein product: CASGLVYSEAFF.